This T cell receptor beta chain emerged from a study of blood T cell repertoires in COVID-19. Study-wide background: Sites in the United States, Italy and Spain provided acute and convalescent COVID-19 samples. PBMCs, B-cell-depleted T cells, or T cells provided the cDNA or gDNA that made up the material.

Between the trimmed V and J ends, which lost 0 bases and 0 bases, there was a span of 9 bases. CDR3 length equals 16 residues. CDR1 SGHDN and CDR2 FVKESK come from the germline V gene. In the original processing: Amplification of reference gene primers was used by the study to estimate nucleated cell counts. Method: immunoSEQ multiplex PCR; TCRdb's copy keeps in-frame clones and lacks some. D and trimming come from the DNA, and the V and J calls and clone size come from that table. The data contain about 98,000 clones, around nine tenths of them singletons. This TCR came from a man in his fifties with acute or convalescent COVID-19. Sequences were obtained from peripheral blood. The chain uses TRBV14 and TRBJ2-1; possibly TRBD2 for D (6 bases). CDR3 amino acids: CASSQDPGDSYNEQFF. CDR3 DNA: TGTGCCAGCAGCCAAGACCCGGGAGACTCCTACAATGAGCAGTTCTTC. Filled out from reference TRBV14 and TRBJ2-1, the complete variable domain reads EAGVTQFPSHSVIEKGQTVTLRCDPISGHDNLYWYRRVMGKEIKFLLHFVKESKQDESGMPNNRFLAERTGGTYSTLKVQPAELEDSGVYFCASSQDPGDSYNEQFFGPGTRLTVL.